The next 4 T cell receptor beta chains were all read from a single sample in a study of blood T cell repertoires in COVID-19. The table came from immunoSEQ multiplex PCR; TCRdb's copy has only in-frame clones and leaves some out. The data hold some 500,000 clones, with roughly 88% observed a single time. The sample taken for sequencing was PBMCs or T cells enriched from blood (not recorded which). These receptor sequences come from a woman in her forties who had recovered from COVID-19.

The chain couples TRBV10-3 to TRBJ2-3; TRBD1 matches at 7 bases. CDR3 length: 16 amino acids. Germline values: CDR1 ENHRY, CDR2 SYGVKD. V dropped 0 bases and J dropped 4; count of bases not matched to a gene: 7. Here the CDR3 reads CAISESTTGWSDTQYF. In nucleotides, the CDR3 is TGTGCCATCAGTGAGTCGACGACAGGGTGGTCAGATACGCAGTATTTT.

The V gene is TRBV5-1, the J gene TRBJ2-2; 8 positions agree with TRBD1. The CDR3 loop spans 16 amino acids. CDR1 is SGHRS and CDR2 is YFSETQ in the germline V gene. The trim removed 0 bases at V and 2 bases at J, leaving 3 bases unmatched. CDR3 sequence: CASSLVGQVNTGELFF. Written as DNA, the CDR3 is TGCGCCAGCAGCTTGGTGGGACAGGTCAACACCGGGGAGCTGTTTTTT.

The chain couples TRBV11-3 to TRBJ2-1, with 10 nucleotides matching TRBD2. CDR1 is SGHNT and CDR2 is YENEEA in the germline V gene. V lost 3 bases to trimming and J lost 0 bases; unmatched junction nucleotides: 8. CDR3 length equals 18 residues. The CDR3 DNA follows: TGTGCCAGCAGCTTGTCCCTTCTAGCGGGGGTCTCCTACAATGAGCAGTTCTTC. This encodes CASSLSLLAGVSYNEQFF.

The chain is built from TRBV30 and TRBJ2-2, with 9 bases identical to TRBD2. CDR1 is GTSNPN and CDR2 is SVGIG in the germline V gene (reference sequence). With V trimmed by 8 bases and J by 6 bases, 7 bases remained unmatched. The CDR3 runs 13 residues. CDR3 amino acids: CATLLAGPGELFF. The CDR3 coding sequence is TGTGCCACCCTTCTAGCGGGACCCGGGGAGCTGTTTTTT.